The 3 T cell receptor beta chains reported below all come from one sample, sequenced in a study of human T cells and chemical hapten exposure. Sample time point: pre-sensitization, week 0. Indicated treatment: therapeutic diphenylcyclopropenone sensitization with weekly scalp DPC. TCRdb reanalysed the RACE reads using MiXCR and keeps one entry per CDR3 protein. Among fewer than 300,000 distinct CDR3 sequences listed, approximately 8% were seen once. Sequences were derived from whole blood, sampled in connection with sensitization to the hapten diphenylcyclopropenone (DPC). These receptor sequences come from a young man with alopecia areata. Some clones in this sample may be carry-over from other donors' samples.

This clonotype was picked up a small number of times. One end of the junction does not line up with germline, which may come from a read error. This chain connects TRBV4-1 to TRBJ1-1; 7 nucleotides line up with TRBD1. This CDR3 is built from 14 residues. Germline CDR1 is MGHRA and CDR2 is YSYEKL. CDR3 sequence reads: CASGQGRRGAEAFF. The DNA for the CDR3 is TGCGCCAGCGGCCAAGGACGCAGGGGGGCTGAAGCTTTCTTT.

The chain's CDR3 is CAISEVRVHGELFF. The CDR3 coding sequence is TGTGCCATCAGTGAGGTCAGGGTCCACGGGGAGCTGTTTTTT. This rearrangement joins TRBV10-3 to TRBJ2-2; a possible D gene is TRBD1 (5 bases). The CDR3 is 14 amino acids. Trimming took 2 bases from V and 7 from J, leaving 11 bases between them. Per germline, CDR1 ENHRY and CDR2 SYGVKD.

This clonotype was seen a few times. The chain couples TRBV3-1 to TRBJ1-1; D remains ambiguous. The germline CDR1 and CDR2 sequences are LGHDT and YNNKEL (reference sequence). The CDR3 loop spans 14 amino acids. With 4 bases removed from V and 1 base from J, the gap between germline ends came to 10 bases. The CDR3: CASSRGRQNTEAFF. Here the CDR3 DNA reads TGTGCCAGCAGCCGTGGACGGCAGAACACTGAAGCTTTCTTT.